This TCR beta chain is drawn from a study of blood T cell repertoires in COVID-19. Study context: Material from acute and convalescent COVID-19 was sourced from the United States, Italy and Spain. T cells, B-cell-depleted T cells, or PBMCs supplied cDNA or gDNA.

The CDR3 contains 14 residues. The germline gives CDR1 SGHTA, CDR2 FQGTGA. After removal of 5 bases from V and 4 bases from J, the junction contained 6 bases not matched to a gene. This clone was observed once. In the original analysis: Reference gene primer amplification yielded estimated nucleated cell counts. The method was immunoSEQ multiplex PCR; TCRdb's version includes in-frame clones alone and lacks a portion of them. V and J calls and clone size are as listed in that table; D and trimming were resolved from the DNA. The sample shows just over 650,000 clones, more than 80% of them seen only once.

This clonotype was obtained from a woman aged 18 to 35 with acute or convalescent COVID-19. The sample taken for sequencing was peripheral blood. This chain links TRBV7-3 with TRBJ1-1; 8 bases align to TRBD1. CDR3 nucleotide sequence: TGTGCCAGCAGCCCCCAGGGGGCCAGCACTGAAGCTTTCTTT. Translation gives CASSPQGASTEAFF.